The source of this T cell receptor (beta chain) is a study of blood T cell repertoires in COVID-19. Study context: Researchers got acute and convalescent COVID-19 samples from the United States, Italy and Spain. PBMCs, B-cell-depleted T cells, or T cells provided the cDNA or gDNA that made up the material.

Using immunoSEQ multiplex PCR, the repertoire was profiled, and TCRdb retains in-frame clones only, with some absent. The table lists 400,000 to 450,000 clones, 80% to 95% of them singletons. With 4 bases clipped from V and 10 bases from J, the junction kept 6 bases outside the gene matches. CDR1 SGHRS and CDR2 YFSETQ come from the germline V gene. The CDR3 loop spans 14 amino acids. Cohort 3 recovered donors had two negative PCRs, clearance, or symptom resolution. This clonotype was obtained from a man between 18 and 29 years old who had recovered from COVID-19. Sequencing was performed on PBMCs or T cells enriched from blood (not recorded which). V and J are TRBV5-1 and TRBJ1-6, with TRBD1 matching 9 bases. The CDR3 sequence is CASSLGQGASPLHF. CDR3 nucleotides: TGCGCCAGCAGCCTGGGACAGGGTGCATCACCCCTCCACTTT.